The next 13 T cell receptor beta chains were all read from a single sample in a study of CXCR3-negative and CXCR3-positive naive CD8 T cells. UMI-labeled 5' RACE TRB cDNA libraries were prepared from the cells. TCRdb re-called the 5' RACE reads, yielding one record per CDR3 amino acid sequence without DNA. Its listing shows some 130,000 distinct CDR3 sequences. The material sequenced was naive CXCR3- CD8+ T cells from blood. Indicated subset: CD45RO-CCR7+CD27+CD95- naive CD8+ T cells lacking CXCR3 (TNR3-). The receptors were gathered from a human donor in good health. Some clones in this sample may be carry-over from other donors' samples.

The V gene is TRBV4-3, the J gene TRBJ2-7. Germline assignment: CDR1 LGHNA and CDR2 YSLEER. CDR3 length: 16 residues. The CDR3 sequence is CASSQDMKDSSYEQYF.

The genes are TRBV7-9 and TRBJ2-1. The CDR3 loop spans 14 amino acids. CDR1 is SEHNR, CDR2 FQNEAQ, per germline (reference sequence). This CDR3 reads CASSLAWGYNEQFF.

The chain has TRBV7-9 and TRBJ2-1; absent DNA, TCRdb's TRBD1 call cannot be checked. Germline CDR1 and CDR2: SEHNR and FQNEAQ (reference sequence). CDR3 length: 17 residues. The CDR3 protein is CASRPGKTGGSEDEQFF.

The rearrangement joins TRBV15 to TRBJ2-3; the D call from TCRdb, TRBD1, cannot be confirmed without DNA. CDR1 and CDR2 (germline): LNHNV, YYDKDF (reference sequence). The CDR3 is 13 amino acids. CDR3 amino acids: CATSLGGGDTQYF.

The chain employs TRBV5-1 and TRBJ2-5; no DNA is available, so the TRBD2 call from TCRdb remains unchecked. The V gene's germline CDR1 is SGHRS and CDR2 YFSETQ. The CDR3 has 15 amino acids. The CDR3 here is CASSLEGLAVETQYF.

J is TRBJ2-7 and V is TRBV3-1; TCRdb returns TRBD2, unconfirmable since there is no DNA. The CDR3 has 17 amino acids. Germline V gene sequence: CDR1 LGHDT, CDR2 YNNKEL (reference sequence). Here the CDR3 reads CAGSQDGRGPSSYEQYF.

The chain has TRBV5-6 and TRBJ2-1; TCRdb indicates TRBD1, and absent DNA this call remains unverified. The CDR3 contains 14 residues. Germline CDR1 reads SGHDT; CDR2 reads YYEEEE. The CDR3 sequence: CASSFWDSYNEQFF.

V is TRBV2 and J is TRBJ2-1; TCRdb picks TRBD1, but there is no DNA to check that call. Germline V gene sequence: CDR1 SNHLY, CDR2 FYNNEI. CDR3 length: 14 residues. Here the CDR3 reads CASSDPLFYNEQFF. Full variable domain (missing parts from reference TRBV2 and TRBJ2-1): EPEVTQTPSHQVTQMGQEVILRCVPISNHLYFYWYRQILGQKVEFLVSFYNNEISEKSEIFDDQFSVERPDGSNFTLKIRSTKLEDSAMYFCASSDPLFYNEQFFGPGTRLTVL.

The V and J genes are TRBV29-1 and TRBJ2-7. In germline, CDR1 is SQVTM, CDR2 ANQGSEA. This CDR3 contains 11 residues. The CDR3 loop is CSVELKYEQYF.

The chain links TRBV6-6 to TRBJ2-1; TCRdb indicates TRBD2, and absent DNA this call remains unverified. Germline CDR1 reads MNHNY; CDR2 reads SVGAGI (reference sequence). The CDR3 totals 16 residues. The CDR3 is CASSQSGTPPNNEQFF.

This sequence joins TRBV19 and TRBJ2-1. Per the germline V gene, CDR1 is LNHDA and CDR2 is SQIVND (reference sequence). The CDR3 is 14 amino acids. The CDR3 spells CASSTAYSYNEQFF. Supplemented by reference TRBV19 and TRBJ2-1, the full variable domain reads DGGITQSPKYLFRKEGQNVTLSCEQNLNHDAMYWYRQDPGQGLRLIYYSQIVNDFQKGDIAEGYSVSREKKESFPLTVTSAQKNPTAFYLCASSTAYSYNEQFFGPGTRLTVL.

This chain connects TRBV27 to TRBJ2-5. This CDR3 comprises 13 residues. The V gene's germline CDR1 is MNHEY and CDR2 SMNVEV (reference sequence). This chain's CDR3 is CARSSTVQETQYF.

This chain uses TRBV29-1 with TRBJ1-1; TCRdb outputs TRBD1, but without DNA this stays unchecked. The CDR3 contains 12 residues. CDR1 SQVTM and CDR2 ANQGSEA come from the germline V gene. The CDR3 loop reads CSVAGTRVEAFF.